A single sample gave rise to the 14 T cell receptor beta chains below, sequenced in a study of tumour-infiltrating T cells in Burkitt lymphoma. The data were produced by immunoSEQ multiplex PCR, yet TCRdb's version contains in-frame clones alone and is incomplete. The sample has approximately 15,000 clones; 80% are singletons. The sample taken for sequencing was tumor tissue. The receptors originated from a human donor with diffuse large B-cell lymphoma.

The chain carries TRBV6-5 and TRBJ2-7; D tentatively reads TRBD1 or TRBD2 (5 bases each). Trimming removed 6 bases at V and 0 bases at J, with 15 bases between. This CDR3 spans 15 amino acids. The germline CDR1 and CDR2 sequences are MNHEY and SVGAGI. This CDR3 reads CASSALAGSSYEQYF. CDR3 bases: TGTGCCAGCAGCGCCCTGGCAGGGAGCTCCTACGAGCAGTACTTC.

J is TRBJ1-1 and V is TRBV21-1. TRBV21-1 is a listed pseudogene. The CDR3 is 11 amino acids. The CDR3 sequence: CANQTNTEAFF. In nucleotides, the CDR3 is TGTGCCAATCAAACGAACACTGAAGCTTTCTTT.

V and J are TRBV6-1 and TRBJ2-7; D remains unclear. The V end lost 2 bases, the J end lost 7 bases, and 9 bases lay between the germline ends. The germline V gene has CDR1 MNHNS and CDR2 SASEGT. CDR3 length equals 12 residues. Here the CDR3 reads CASSESTAEQYF. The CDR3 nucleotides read TGTGCCAGCAGTGAAAGTACGGCTGAGCAGTACTTC.

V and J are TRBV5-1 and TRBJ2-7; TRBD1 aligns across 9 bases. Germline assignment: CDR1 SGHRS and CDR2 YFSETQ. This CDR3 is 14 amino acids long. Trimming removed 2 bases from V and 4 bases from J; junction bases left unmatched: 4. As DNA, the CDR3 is TGCGCCAGCAGCTTCCCCGGACAGGGGTACGAGCAGTACTTC. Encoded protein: CASSFPGQGYEQYF.

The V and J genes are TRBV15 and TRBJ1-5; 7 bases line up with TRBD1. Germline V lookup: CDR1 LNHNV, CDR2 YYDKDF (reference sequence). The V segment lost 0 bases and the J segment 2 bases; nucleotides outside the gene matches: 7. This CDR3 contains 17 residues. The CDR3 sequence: CATSRDPTGAGNQPQHF. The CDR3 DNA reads TGTGCCACCAGCAGAGATCCTACAGGGGCCGGCAATCAGCCCCAGCATTTT.

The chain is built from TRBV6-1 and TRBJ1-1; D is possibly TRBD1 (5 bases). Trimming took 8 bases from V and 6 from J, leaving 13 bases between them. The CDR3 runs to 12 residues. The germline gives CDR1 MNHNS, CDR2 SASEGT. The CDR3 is CASRRGGAEAFF. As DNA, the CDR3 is TGTGCCAGCCGCCGGGGGGGGGCTGAAGCTTTCTTT.

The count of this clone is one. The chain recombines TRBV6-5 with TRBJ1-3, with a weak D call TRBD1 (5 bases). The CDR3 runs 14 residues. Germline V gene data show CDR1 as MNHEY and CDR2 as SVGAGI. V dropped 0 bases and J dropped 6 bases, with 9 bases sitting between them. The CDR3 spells CASSYSAGSNTIYF. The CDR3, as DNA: TGTGCCAGCAGTTACTCGGCAGGGTCAAACACCATATATTTT.

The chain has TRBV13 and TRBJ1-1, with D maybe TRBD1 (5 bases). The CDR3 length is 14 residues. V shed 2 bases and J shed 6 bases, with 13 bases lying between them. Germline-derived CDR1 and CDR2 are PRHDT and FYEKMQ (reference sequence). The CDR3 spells CASSLLGGVAEAFF. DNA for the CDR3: TGTGCCAGCAGCTTACTGGGGGGAGTAGCTGAAGCTTTCTTT.

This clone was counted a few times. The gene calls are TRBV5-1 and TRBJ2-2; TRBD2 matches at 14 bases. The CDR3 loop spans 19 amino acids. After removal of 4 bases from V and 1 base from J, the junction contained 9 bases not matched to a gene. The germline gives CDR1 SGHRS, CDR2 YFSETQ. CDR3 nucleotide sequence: TGCGCCAGCAGCCCGGCCGGGACTAGCGGGAGTTGGAACACCGGGGAGCTGTTTTTT. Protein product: CASSPAGTSGSWNTGELFF.

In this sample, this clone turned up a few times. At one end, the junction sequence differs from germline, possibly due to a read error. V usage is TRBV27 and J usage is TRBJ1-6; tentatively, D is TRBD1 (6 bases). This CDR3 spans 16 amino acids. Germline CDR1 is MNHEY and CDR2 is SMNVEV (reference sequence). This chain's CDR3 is CASSLSTGAVNSPLHF. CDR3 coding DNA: TGTGCCAGTAGTTTATCCACGGGGGCCGTTAATTCACCCCTCCACTTT.

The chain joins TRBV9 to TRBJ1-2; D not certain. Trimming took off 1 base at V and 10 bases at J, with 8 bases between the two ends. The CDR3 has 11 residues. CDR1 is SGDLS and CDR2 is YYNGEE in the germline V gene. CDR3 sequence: CASSVMTSYTF. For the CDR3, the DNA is TGTGCCAGCAGCGTAATGACCTCCTACACCTTC.

CDR3 region: CASSSGGENTEAFF. DNA of the CDR3: TGCGCCAGCAGCTCAGGGGGGGAGAACACTGAAGCTTTCTTT. The rearrangement joins TRBV5-1 to TRBJ1-1; 7 bases agree with TRBD1. V lost 3 bases, J lost 1 base, and 3 bases stayed unmatched. CDR3 length equals 14 residues. Per germline, CDR1 SGHRS and CDR2 YFSETQ.

The CDR3 DNA is TGTGCCAGTAGTATAGATATCGGGGTTACGAACACTGAAGCTTTCTTT. It encodes CASSIDIGVTNTEAFF. This chain uses TRBV19 with TRBJ1-1, with D unresolved. The CDR3 sequence is 16 residues long. Germline CDR1 LNHDA, CDR2 SQIVND (reference sequence). V lost 0 bases to trimming and J lost 1 base, with 12 bases between them.

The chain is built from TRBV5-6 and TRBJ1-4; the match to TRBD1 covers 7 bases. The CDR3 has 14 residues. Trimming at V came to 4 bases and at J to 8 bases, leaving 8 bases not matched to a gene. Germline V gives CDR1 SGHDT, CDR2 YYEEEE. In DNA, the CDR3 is TGTGCCAGCAGCATACAGGGGATAGAAGAAAAACTGTTTTTT. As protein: CASSIQGIEEKLFF.